These T cell receptor beta chains were read from a single sample in a study of shared clonotypes between healthy human individuals. Some clones are missing from TCRdb's copy, which holds only in-frame ones; the method was immunoSEQ multiplex PCR. The sample has about 490,000 clones; 79% are singletons. Sequences were obtained from PBMCs. These receptors came from a woman in her forties in good health. Some clones in this sample may be carry-over from other donors' samples. The CDR3 runs from the conserved cysteine through the conserved F or W. Size is omitted from some rows. Given values are once, few, many or a class for expanded clones.

abundance	v_gene	j_gene	CDR3aa
-	TRBV10-3	TRBJ2-2	CAISETSGRFTGELFF
-	TRBV4-2	TRBJ2-2	CASSQDTAGVDGELFF
-	TRBV7-2	TRBJ2-7	CASSLASGGGPYEQYF
-	TRBV19	TRBJ2-2	CASSLTGETGELFF
-	TRBV7-2	TRBJ2-7	CASSYRDGNYEQYF
once	TRBV28	TRBJ1-5	CASSPLSRNQPQHF
-	TRBV30	TRBJ1-2	CAWTFGDYGYTF
-	TRBV27	TRBJ2-1	CASSLYQTGTYNEQFF
-	TRBV2	TRBJ2-3	CASTLDTQYF
-	TRBV6-1	TRBJ1-5	CASSGTSSNQPQHF
once	TRBV30	TRBJ2-7	CAWSVGLAGYEQYF
-	TRBV10-3	TRBJ2-7	CAISEASGGLAGGEQYF
few	TRBV4-2	TRBJ1-1	CASSHEGTDNTEAFF
-	TRBV27	TRBJ1-4	CASSSLDRMNEKLFF
-	TRBV29-1	TRBJ2-5	CSVEKSPGETQYF
-	TRBV7-2	TRBJ1-2	CASSLVHFSYGYTF
-	TRBV9	TRBJ2-1	CASTLLGTSDGYEQFF
-	TRBV29-1	TRBJ2-3	CSVLPSTDTQYF
-	TRBV19	TRBJ2-1	CASSVLRTSGTSYNEQFF
-	TRBV14	TRBJ2-1	CASSQIVAYNEQFF
-	TRBV4-3	TRBJ2-7	CASSQDPVSYEQYF
few	TRBV2	TRBJ1-5	CASSGVGFFGGGISNQPQHF
-	TRBV28	TRBJ2-1	CASSLDRGSYNEQFF
-	TRBV9	TRBJ2-5	CASSVGGVPGETQYF
-	TRBV7-3	TRBJ2-2	CASSLRLVSGELFF
many	TRBV5-1	TRBJ2-3	CASSGQGQGTDTQYF
-	TRBV28	TRBJ1-2	CASSLEQVYGYTF
-	TRBV11-2	TRBJ2-1	CASSQPTPRVEQFF
-	TRBV7-7	TRBJ2-1	CASSPFMGGRNEQFF
-	TRBV28	TRBJ2-7	CASRFITGQQYF
-	TRBV27	TRBJ1-1	CASSFLPLTFGAFF
-	TRBV18	TRBJ1-4	CASSRMGPQGGNEKLFF
-	TRBV5-1	TRBJ2-3	CASSLNVAGGDTQYF
-	TRBV19	TRBJ2-1	CASSIGLGDLTNEQFF
once	TRBV13	TRBJ1-3	CASSLAEYDSGNTIYF
-	TRBV9	TRBJ2-2	CASSEPNSGRPRDTGELFF
-	TRBV2	TRBJ2-7	CASERDRAYEQYF
-	TRBV28	TRBJ2-7	CATDPSGRAREQYF
few	TRBV2	TRBJ2-7	CATGLARYEQYF
once	TRBV28	TRBJ1-5	CASSYRPQHF
many	TRBV7-9	TRBJ2-3	CASSPRRDTQYF
-	TRBV9	TRBJ1-3	CASSVGDSYSGNTIYF
-	TRBV27	TRBJ2-1	CASSPQTSFHAEQFF
-	TRBV10-3	TRBJ1-5	CAIRDGDNQPQHF
-	TRBV27	TRBJ1-1	CASRTPTANTEAFF
-	TRBV7-6	TRBJ2-2	CASSKQGSGELFF
once	TRBV2	TRBJ2-3	CASNVAGAADTQYF
-	TRBV5-1	TRBJ2-5	CASSLHGSPEGETQYF
once	TRBV30	TRBJ2-3	CAWSQLAGGPVYIDTQYF
medium-sized	TRBV20-1	TRBJ2-4	CSARSGTIQYF